One and the same sample provided the 20 T cell receptor beta chains below, sequenced in a study of blood T cells in healthy people across ages. The authors ran a second PCR of 7 to 11 cycles using a sample-barcoded 5' primer and a J-beta primer mix. TCRdb recomputed calls from the 5' RACE reads with MiXCR, one row per CDR3 protein. The sample has about 1,400,000 distinct CDR3 sequences, approximately 59% seen once. Source material: blood. These receptors all come from a man aged 18-30 years in good health.

The chain joins TRBV27 to TRBJ2-4, with 11 bases that match TRBD1. The closer fit of TRBJ2-7 to the DNA end suggests the J call may be wrong. Germline CDR1 MNHEY, CDR2 SMNVEV (reference sequence). The CDR3 runs to 16 residues. For the CDR3, the DNA is TGTGCCAGCAGCGCCTTCGGGACAGGGGGGACCTACGAGCAGTACTTC. Protein: CASSAFGTGGTYEQYF.

The chain employs TRBV27 and TRBJ1-2; tentatively, D is TRBD1 (5 bases). The CDR3 loop spans 13 amino acids. Per germline, CDR1 MNHEY and CDR2 SMNVEV (reference sequence). V dropped 2 bases and J dropped 6 bases, with 10 bases sitting between them. CDR3 sequence reads: CASSLTGDNGYTF. DNA of the CDR3: TGTGCCAGCAGTTTAACGGGGGATAATGGCTACACCTTC.

The genes are TRBV5-1 and TRBJ2-1; 9 bases align to TRBD1. Looked up from germline, CDR1 is SGHRS and CDR2 is YFSETQ. This CDR3 comprises 16 residues. J lost 5 bases, V lost 0 bases, and 6 bases had no gene match. CDR3 in DNA: TGCGCCAGCAGCTTGGGAGGGACAGGGAGTGACAATGAGCAGTTCTTC. Protein: CASSLGGTGSDNEQFF.

This chain connects TRBV7-9 to TRBJ2-1, with a possible D match to TRBD1 (6 bases). From germline, CDR1 is SEHNR and CDR2 FQNEAQ (reference sequence). The germline V and J ends were trimmed by 1 base and 0 bases, with 16 bases remaining between them. This CDR3 is 18 amino acids long. The CDR3 protein is CASSLVAGVSSSYNEQFF. In DNA form, the CDR3 reads TGTGCCAGCAGCTTAGTTGCAGGGGTTTCAAGCTCCTACAATGAGCAGTTCTTC.

This clonotype was observed a few times. V gene TRBV7-2 combines with J gene TRBJ2-5; TRBD1 matches at 8 bases. In germline, CDR1 is SGHTA, CDR2 FQGNSA. V lost 5 bases and J lost 0; bases outside the gene matches: 2. The length of the CDR3 is 14 residues. CDR3 coding DNA: TGTGCCAGCAGCAAACAGGGGGACCAAGAGACCCAGTACTTC. Protein sequence: CASSKQGDQETQYF. Full variable domain (missing parts from reference TRBV7-2 and TRBJ2-5): GAGVSQSPSNKVTEKGKDVELRCDPISGHTALYWYRQSLGQGLEFLIYFQGNSAPDKSGLPSDRFSAERTGGSVSTLTIQRTQQEDSAVYLCASSKQGDQETQYFGPGTRLLVL.

CDR3 loop: CAISAVPSSYEQYF. The CDR3 DNA follows: TGTGCCATCAGTGCTGTTCCTAGCTCCTACGAGCAGTACTTC. The chain has TRBV10-3 and TRBJ2-7; D unresolved. The V gene lost 4 bases and the J gene lost 0 bases, with 10 bases spanning the gap. Germline CDR1 reads ENHRY; CDR2 reads SYGVKD. This CDR3 contains 14 residues.

The V gene is TRBV20-1, the J gene TRBJ2-7, with 7 bases that match TRBD2. V gave up 5 bases and J gave up 3 bases; unmatched junction bases: 7. This CDR3 contains 13 residues. Germline CDR1 DFQATT, CDR2 SNEGSKA (reference sequence). CDR3 in amino acids: CSAGIAGNYEQYF. The CDR3 region has the DNA TGCAGTGCTGGGATAGCGGGCAACTACGAGCAGTACTTC.

The chain is built from TRBV18 and TRBJ2-3; 9 nucleotides match TRBD1. Trimming took 3 bases from V and 5 from J; bases not matched to a gene: 6. The CDR3 extends over 15 amino acids. Germline V gene lookup returns CDR1 KGHSH and CDR2 LQKENI. Here the CDR3 DNA reads TGTGCCAGCTCACCGGGACAGGGTTACAGAGATACGCAGTATTTT. Its translation is CASSPGQGYRDTQYF.

This clonotype has only a few counts. The gene calls are TRBV29-1 and TRBJ1-1, with TRBD1 matching 8 bases. Unmatched junction bases numbered 6, after V lost 5 bases and J lost 1 base. CDR1 SQVTM and CDR2 ANQGSEA come from the germline V gene. The CDR3 is 14 residues long. The CDR3 DNA sequence: TGCAGCGTTCCCCCGGGACAGGCGAACACTGAAGCTTTCTTT. Amino acids: CSVPPGQANTEAFF.

The chain uses TRBV12-3 or TRBV12-4 and TRBJ2-7; D possibly corresponds to TRBD1 (6 bases). The ends were cut back, 1 base at V and 0 bases at J, with 25 bases in the middle. This CDR3 spans 20 amino acids. The CDR3 bases are TGTGCCAGCAGTTTAGTAGACAGGTGGGGGTTGGGTATAAGCTCCTACGAGCAGTACTTC. Residues: CASSLVDRWGLGISSYEQYF.

V and J are TRBV4-1 and TRBJ2-7; 7 nucleotides agree with TRBD1. Losses at the gene ends were 4 bases for V and 2 bases for J; bases not matched to a gene: 8. The CDR3 consists of 15 residues. Germline CDR1 is MGHRA and CDR2 is YSYEKL. The CDR3 DNA sequence: TGCGCCAGCAGCCGCCTCCGGGACAGAGCCTACGAGCAGTACTTC. This sequence encodes CASSRLRDRAYEQYF.

This clonotype was seen more than once but under ten times. The genes are TRBV29-1 and TRBJ2-5; D may match TRBD1 or TRBD2 (5 bases each). Trimming removed 4 bases at V and 0 bases at J, with 9 bases between. Looked up from germline, CDR1 is SQVTM and CDR2 is ANQGSEA. The length of the CDR3 is 13 residues. The CDR3, as DNA: TGCAGCGTTGTAGGGGAGTACCAAGAGACCCAGTACTTC. As protein: CSVVGEYQETQYF.

Here the CDR3 DNA reads TGCGCCAGCAGCTTGGCCGCAGGCGACGGTGGCTACACCTTC. Encoded protein: CASSLAAGDGGYTF. This chain links TRBV5-1 with TRBJ1-2; D unclear. The CDR3 sequence is 14 residues long. Germline V gene lookup returns CDR1 SGHRS and CDR2 YFSETQ. The V end was cut by 0 bases, the J end by 7 bases, with 13 bases between.

The chain employs TRBV6-1 and TRBJ1-2, with 9 bases fitting TRBD1. V shed 4 bases and J 7 bases; nucleotides not matched to a gene: 7. Germline CDR1 MNHNS, CDR2 SASEGT. The CDR3 length is 14 residues. CDR3 residues: CASSVLGTGSGYTF. Here the CDR3 DNA reads TGTGCCAGCAGTGTTTTAGGGACAGGGAGTGGCTACACCTTC.

This clonotype was counted once. This chain joins TRBV15 and TRBJ2-5; D call uncertain. V was pared by 0 bases and J by 5 bases, with 16 bases between. The CDR3 runs to 16 residues. The germline V gene has CDR1 LNHNV and CDR2 YYDKDF (reference sequence). CDR3 sequence reads: CATSRDGRPLGETQYF. The CDR3 region has the DNA TGTGCCACCAGCAGAGATGGCAGACCCCTCGGGGAGACCCAGTACTTC.

J is TRBJ2-1 and V is TRBV6-2 or TRBV6-3; D possibly corresponds to TRBD1 (6 bases). The germline V gene has CDR1 MNHEY and CDR2 SVGEGT. V was trimmed by 6 bases and J by 9 bases, leaving 21 bases between them. The CDR3 length is 15 residues. Here the CDR3 DNA reads TGTGCCAGCAGCCTCACACGGCTGGACAGAGGTGAGCAGTTCTTC. As protein: CASSLTRLDRGEQFF.

V and J are TRBV28 and TRBJ2-1; no firm D call. CDR1 MDHEN and CDR2 SYDVKM come from the germline V gene. The CDR3 consists of 15 residues. V lost 7 bases, J lost 6 bases, and 19 bases lay in between. CDR3 DNA sequence: TGTGCCAGCAACCTCGGGCCCACACCTTGCAATGAGCAGTTCTTC. Translated: CASNLGPTPCNEQFF.

This chain joins TRBV6-6 and TRBJ2-7; D gene uncertain. Per germline, CDR1 MNHNY and CDR2 SVGAGI (reference sequence). Trimming removed 0 bases from V and 0 bases from J, with 6 bases in between. CDR3 length equals 14 residues. The DNA for the CDR3 is TGTGCCAGCAGTTACTCGGCAGGCTCCTACGAGCAGTACTTC. Protein: CASSYSAGSYEQYF.

This clonotype was picked up a small number of times. The V and J genes are TRBV6-6 and TRBJ2-7; 8 positions agree with TRBD1. The germline gives CDR1 MNHNY, CDR2 SVGAGI (reference sequence). The trim removed 2 bases at V and 0 bases at J, leaving 6 bases unmatched. This CDR3 is built from 16 residues. CDR3 protein: CASSYPKDRVSYEQYF. CDR3 nucleotides: TGTGCCAGCAGTTACCCTAAGGACAGGGTCTCCTACGAGCAGTACTTC.

The DNA for the CDR3 is TGTGCCAGCGCCCCCCGCGCGGGGGGCGAGGTAAAGACCCAGTACTTC. It yields the protein CASAPRAGGEVKTQYF. The chain couples TRBV12-3 or TRBV12-4 to TRBJ2-5; TRBD2 matches at 8 bases. The CDR3 has 16 amino acids. The V gene end was trimmed by 8 bases and the J gene end by 6 bases; junction bases not matched to a gene: 17.